This T cell receptor beta chain was found in a study of cytomegalovirus exposure and HLA in healthy donors. PCR amplification relied on 60 Vbeta primers (plus 13 Jbeta primers). The repertoire was sequenced with immunoSEQ multiplex PCR; TCRdb's copy has only in-frame clones and lacks some. The sample shows roughly 180,000 clones, about 86% of them seen only once. Study results and limitations: A later examination showed that TCR association rates differed by HLA locus, with DRB1 most and HLA-C fewest. No immune exposure information besides CMV serostatus was available. A later analysis, which compared TCR beta chains of equal frequency, found the HLA-associated ones more clonally expanded.

This clone was counted once. Its antigen is currently unknown. The sample consisted of PBMCs. This TCR derives from a woman younger than 30 in good health and CMV-seropositive.

The CDR3 bases are TGTGCCTATGAGGGGGGGGGCCAAGAGACCCAGTACTTC. This gives the protein CAYEGGGQETQYF. The chain recombines TRBV7-9 with TRBJ2-5, with D possibly matching TRBD2 (7 bases). Germline values: CDR1 SEHNR, CDR2 FQNEAQ (reference sequence). The CDR3 length is 13 residues. Deletions cut 11 bases from V and 1 base from J, with 14 bases between.